Each of the 20 T cell receptor beta chains below was sequenced from the same sample in a study of blood T cell repertoires in COVID-19. This table comes from immunoSEQ multiplex PCR, and its TCRdb copy is limited to in-frame clones, with some not included. The sample includes fewer than 250,000 clones, roughly 87% of them seen just once. Material: PBMCs or T cells enriched from blood (not recorded which). These receptors originate from a man in his thirties or forties in a cohort exposed to, infected with or recovered from COVID-19 (not recorded which).

The chain employs TRBV14 and TRBJ1-3, with 8 nucleotides matching TRBD1. Trimming removed 6 bases from V and 0 bases from J; junction bases left unmatched: 4. Germline V CDR1 and CDR2: SGHDN, FVKESK. There are 15 residues in the CDR3. CDR3 sequence: CASSDRGFSGNTIYF. The CDR3 DNA reads as TGTGCCAGCAGTGACAGGGGCTTCTCTGGAAACACCATATATTTT.

The J gene is TRBJ2-5, the V gene TRBV28; D gene uncertain. The CDR3 contains 13 residues. From germline, CDR1 is MDHEN and CDR2 SYDVKM. V was clipped by 4 bases and J by 3 bases, with 9 bases between them. CDR3: CASSSPSKETQYF. In DNA, the CDR3 is TGTGCCAGCAGTTCCCCCTCTAAAGAGACCCAGTACTTC.

CDR3 in amino acids: CASRPLGTDTQYF. The CDR3 coding sequence is TGTGCCAGCAGACCACTTGGCACAGATACGCAGTATTTT. The rearrangement joins TRBV28 to TRBJ2-3; D remains ambiguous. The germline gives CDR1 MDHEN, CDR2 SYDVKM. CDR3 size: 13 residues. V lost 6 bases to trimming and J lost 1 base, with 8 bases between them.

A single count supports this clone. The chain employs TRBV15 and TRBJ2-2; D unclear. V lost 0 bases to trimming and J lost 1 base, with 6 bases between them. CDR3 size: 15 residues. CDR1 is LNHNV and CDR2 is YYDKDF in the germline V gene (reference sequence). CDR3: CATSRDRRNTGELFF. In DNA, the CDR3 is TGTGCCACCAGCAGAGATCGTCGGAACACCGGGGAGCTGTTTTTT.

The chain is built from TRBV10-1 and TRBJ2-5; 11 nucleotides match TRBD2. Germline assignment: CDR1 WNHNN and CDR2 SYGVQD (reference sequence). The V gene end was trimmed by 9 bases and the J gene end by 3 bases; junction bases not matched to a gene: 6. The CDR3 runs to 14 residues. CDR3 nucleotide sequence: TGCGCCAGTGACGGGACTAGCGGAGAAGAGACCCAGTACTTC. Protein: CASDGTSGEETQYF.

This clone appeared once. The chain employs TRBV12-3 or TRBV12-4 and TRBJ2-2, with unresolved D. The V gene lost 6 bases and the J gene lost 2 bases, with 7 bases spanning the gap. The CDR3 runs to 13 residues. The chain's CDR3 is CASSLLNTGELFF. The CDR3 bases are TGTGCCAGCAGCCTACTAAACACCGGGGAGCTGTTTTTT.

In DNA form, the CDR3 reads TGTGCCAGCAGCCTGACCGGGGGCTCTGGGGCCAACGTCCTGACTTTC. It codes for CASSLTGGSGANVLTF. This chain uses TRBV3-1 (or the pseudogene TRBV3-2) with TRBJ2-6; a weak D match, TRBD2 (6 bases). The V and J ends lost 4 bases and 0 bases respectively, with 10 bases between them. The CDR3 is made up of 16 amino acids. From germline, CDR1 is LGHDT and CDR2 YNNKEL (reference sequence).

J is TRBJ2-2 and V is TRBV27, with 10 bases lining up with TRBD1. The CDR3 is 14 residues long. Germline V gives CDR1 MNHEY, CDR2 SMNVEV (reference sequence). Trimming removed 6 bases from V and 7 bases from J; junction bases left unmatched: 5. DNA of the CDR3: TGTGCCAGCAGGGGGACAGGGGTTAACGGGGAGCTGTTTTTT. This encodes CASRGTGVNGELFF.

The chain combines TRBV5-5 with TRBJ1-4; 9 bases align to TRBD1. The length of the CDR3 is 15 residues. Per the germline V gene, CDR1 is SGHKS and CDR2 is YYEKEE (reference sequence). The trim removed 2 bases at V and 8 bases at J, leaving 7 bases unmatched. The CDR3 region is CASSLIQGAREKLFF. As DNA, the CDR3 is TGTGCCAGCAGCTTAATACAGGGGGCGAGGGAAAAACTGTTTTTT.

The CDR3 loop reads CASSQDQDRAHSPLHF. The CDR3 region has the DNA TGTGCCAGCAGCCAAGACCAGGACAGGGCGCATTCACCCCTCCACTTT. The rearrangement uses TRBV14 and TRBJ1-6, with 8 bases identical to TRBD1. Germline V lookup: CDR1 SGHDN, CDR2 FVKESK. V trimming: 0 bases; J trimming: 8 bases; junction bases outside the gene matches: 6. The CDR3 runs to 16 residues. The full variable domain, rest sourced from reference TRBV14 and TRBJ1-6, is EAGVTQFPSHSVIEKGQTVTLRCDPISGHDNLYWYRRVMGKEIKFLLHFVKESKQDESGMPNNRFLAERTGGTYSTLKVQPAELEDSGVYFCASSQDQDRAHSPLHFGNGTRLTVT.

The rearrangement joins TRBV4-3 to TRBJ2-1, with 9 bases matching TRBD2. This CDR3 is 15 amino acids long. CDR1 LGHNA and CDR2 YSLEER come from the germline V gene. After removal of 3 bases from V and 8 bases from J, the junction contained 8 bases not matched to a gene. This CDR3 is CASSQIAGVVYEQFF. CDR3 coding DNA: TGCGCCAGCAGCCAGATAGCGGGAGTAGTCTATGAGCAGTTCTTC.

The chain joins TRBV29-1 to TRBJ2-3; 13 positions match TRBD2. The CDR3 extends over 14 amino acids. Trimming cost V 4 bases and J 8 bases; bases outside gene matches: 6. Germline V gives CDR1 SQVTM, CDR2 ANQGSEA. The CDR3 reads CSVGTSGSFATQYF. The CDR3 bases are TGCAGCGTTGGGACTAGCGGGAGTTTCGCTACGCAGTATTTT.

The DNA for the CDR3 is TGCAGCGCCCCACCTAGTCGGGACAGGGACTACAATGAGCAGTTCTTC. Translation: CSAPPSRDRDYNEQFF. V gene TRBV29-1 combines with J gene TRBJ2-1, with 9 bases matching TRBD1. V lost 7 bases and J lost 3; bases outside the gene matches: 13. The CDR3 spans 16 residues. Germline V gene sequence: CDR1 SQVTM, CDR2 ANQGSEA.

The genes are TRBV27 and TRBJ2-7; a possible D gene is TRBD1 (5 bases). Trimming removed 8 bases from V and 2 bases from J, with 19 bases in between. The CDR3 consists of 15 residues. From germline, CDR1 is MNHEY and CDR2 SMNVEV (reference sequence). The CDR3 protein is CASAPDLFRAYEQYF. The CDR3 DNA sequence: TGTGCCAGCGCCCCCGATCTGTTCAGGGCCTACGAGCAGTACTTC.

This rearrangement joins TRBV5-1 to TRBJ1-2; the D gene is possibly TRBD1 (6 bases). Germline assignment: CDR1 SGHRS and CDR2 YFSETQ. The V gene lost 4 bases and the J gene lost 6 bases, with 13 bases spanning the gap. This CDR3 is 13 amino acids long. The CDR3 is CASSPLGQHGYTF. Here the CDR3 DNA reads TGCGCCAGCAGCCCATTAGGACAGCATGGCTACACCTTC.

This clone was recorded only once. The V gene is TRBV7-2, the J gene TRBJ1-6; D ambiguous. This CDR3 is built from 13 residues. Trimming left V 5 bases short and J 7 bases short, with 9 bases between. The germline gives CDR1 SGHTA, CDR2 FQGNSA. The CDR3 sequence is CASSRTNNSPLHF. CDR3 sequence (DNA): TGTGCCAGCAGCAGGACTAACAATTCACCCCTCCACTTT. The whole variable domain, remainder taken from reference TRBV7-2 and TRBJ1-6, is GAGVSQSPSNKVTEKGKDVELRCDPISGHTALYWYRQSLGQGLEFLIYFQGNSAPDKSGLPSDRFSAERTGGSVSTLTIQRTQQEDSAVYLCASSRTNNSPLHFGNGTRLTVT.

The chain uses TRBV2 and TRBJ1-5, with a tentative D call TRBD1 (5 bases). Germline V gene data show CDR1 as SNHLY and CDR2 as FYNNEI. This CDR3 contains 15 residues. Between the trimmed V and J ends, which lost 3 bases and 0 bases, there was a span of 9 bases. This CDR3 reads CASSEEGHSNQPQHF. CDR3 bases: TGTGCCAGCAGTGAGGAGGGGCATAGCAATCAGCCCCAGCATTTT.

This clone has a single count. The chain employs TRBV4-1 and TRBJ2-1; 11 bases are a match to TRBD2. CDR1 is MGHRA and CDR2 is YSYEKL in the germline V gene. This CDR3 is built from 16 residues. Losses at the gene ends were 4 bases for V and 2 bases for J; bases not matched to a gene: 4. In DNA, the CDR3 is TGCGCCAGCAGCCGTTTGGGACTAGCGGCCTACAATGAGCAGTTCTTC. Translating gives CASSRLGLAAYNEQFF.

V and J are TRBV9 and TRBJ2-7; D perhaps matches TRBD1 (6 bases). Germline CDR1 is SGDLS and CDR2 is YYNGEE. With 5 bases removed from V and 3 bases from J, the gap between germline ends came to 12 bases. This CDR3 has 13 residues. For the CDR3, the DNA is TGTGCCAGCAGTACAGGGCAGAACTACGAGCAGTACTTC. It yields the protein CASSTGQNYEQYF.

The chain links TRBV28 to TRBJ2-7; 7 bases map to TRBD2. Per the germline V gene, CDR1 is MDHEN and CDR2 is SYDVKM. The CDR3 runs to 14 residues. Trimming cost V 6 bases and J 2 bases; bases outside gene matches: 7. The CDR3 loop is CASSIRDYPYEQYF. Written as DNA, the CDR3 is TGTGCCAGCAGCATTAGGGACTATCCCTACGAGCAGTACTTC.